Shown below are 30 T cell receptor beta chains from a single sample sequenced in a study of T cell responses to AZD1222 COVID-19 vaccine. Assay: immunoSEQ multiplex PCR; the TCRdb copy retains only in-frame clones and omits some. This table holds about 160,000 clones, around 90% found once. The sequencing used peripheral blood, collected 28 days after the second AZD1222 dose. The receptor source for this set is an adult who received the AZD1222 COVID-19 vaccine.

The rearrangement joins TRBV7-2 to TRBJ1-1, with D uncertain. Germline V gene lookup returns CDR1 SGHTA and CDR2 FQGNSA. With 7 bases removed from V and 1 base from J, the gap between germline ends came to 16 bases. This CDR3 has 15 residues. This CDR3 is CASKINGRPNTEAFF. CDR3 nucleotides: TGTGCCAGCAAGATAAACGGCAGGCCGAACACTGAAGCTTTCTTT.

This clone appeared a single time. V gene TRBV7-6 combines with J gene TRBJ2-1; 7 bases map to TRBD2. Per the germline V gene, CDR1 is SGHVS and CDR2 is FNYEAQ. The CDR3 loop spans 15 amino acids. V shed 1 base, J shed 2 bases, and the junction held 2 bases outside the gene matches. The CDR3 loop reads CASSLGGGAYNEQFF. The CDR3 DNA follows: TGTGCCAGCAGCTTAGGGGGAGGGGCCTACAATGAGCAGTTCTTC.

The J gene is TRBJ2-1, the V gene TRBV5-6; maybe TRBD2 (7 bases). Per the germline V gene, CDR1 is SGHDT and CDR2 is YYEEEE. Trimming shortened V by 1 base and J by 2 bases, and 19 bases separated the two germline ends. CDR3 length: 18 residues. CDR3 protein: CASSLLGELRGPYNEQFF. In DNA form, the CDR3 reads TGTGCCAGCAGCTTGCTTGGTGAGTTGCGGGGGCCCTACAATGAGCAGTTCTTC.

The table lists this clone with a count of one. V usage is TRBV30 and J usage is TRBJ1-4, with TRBD1 as a possible D gene (5 bases). V was pared by 2 bases and J by 8 bases, with 18 bases between. The CDR3 contains 15 residues. The germline V gene has CDR1 GTSNPN and CDR2 SVGIG (reference sequence). The CDR3 DNA is TGTGCCTGGAGTTCCGGACAAAGCCTCCGCGAAAAACTGTTTTTT. Translating gives CAWSSGQSLREKLFF.

The chain has TRBV7-8 and TRBJ1-2; D is unresolved. Germline assignment: CDR1 SGHVS and CDR2 FQNEAQ. Trimming stripped 5 bases from V and 8 bases from J, with 15 bases between. The CDR3 sequence is 13 residues long. CDR3 bases: TGTGCCAGCAGCCAGGAGTACTTGGTAGGCTACACCTTC. It is translated as CASSQEYLVGYTF.

The V and J genes are TRBV18 and TRBJ2-2, with TRBD2 as a possible D gene (5 bases). The CDR3 covers 14 residues. The V end lost 3 bases, the J end lost 3 bases, and 8 bases lay between the germline ends. Germline V gene lookup returns CDR1 KGHSH and CDR2 LQKENI. The CDR3, as DNA: TGTGCCAGCTCACCCGTCGGGGACACCGGGGAGCTGTTTTTT. Protein: CASSPVGDTGELFF. Filled out from reference TRBV18 and TRBJ2-2, the complete variable domain reads NAGVMQNPRHLVRRRGQEARLRCSPMKGHSHVYWYRQLPEEGLKFMVYLQKENIIDESGMPKERFSAEFPKEGPSILRIQQVVRGDSAAYFCASSPVGDTGELFFGEGSRLTVL.

This clone was observed once. The chain combines TRBV18 with TRBJ1-5; D is perhaps TRBD1 (6 bases). Germline V CDR1 and CDR2: KGHSH, LQKENI. This CDR3 comprises 17 residues. V dropped 3 bases and J dropped 0 bases, with 15 bases sitting between them. The CDR3 sequence: CASSPRSRTDSNQPQHF. In DNA form, the CDR3 reads TGTGCCAGCTCACCGCGTTCCAGGACAGATAGCAATCAGCCCCAGCATTTT. Variable domain in full (rest from reference TRBV18 and TRBJ1-5): NAGVMQNPRHLVRRRGQEARLRCSPMKGHSHVYWYRQLPEEGLKFMVYLQKENIIDESGMPKERFSAEFPKEGPSILRIQQVVRGDSAAYFCASSPRSRTDSNQPQHFGDGTRLSIL.

A note on this clone: Other DNA sequences from this sample encode an identical CDR3 as well. Written as DNA, the CDR3 is TGTGCCAGCTCACCATTACAGGGCCGCACAGATACGCAGTATTTT. It encodes CASSPLQGRTDTQYF. The chain combines TRBV18 with TRBJ2-3; TRBD1 is a possible D gene (6 bases). The V end was cut by 2 bases, the J end by 1 base, with 10 bases between. CDR3 length: 15 residues. Germline CDR1 reads KGHSH; CDR2 reads LQKENI.

The chain has TRBV6-6 and TRBJ1-1, with D perhaps TRBD1 (5 bases). V shed 7 bases and J shed 2 bases, with 11 bases lying between them. Germline V gene lookup returns CDR1 MNHNY and CDR2 SVGAGI (reference sequence). The CDR3 is made up of 13 amino acids. CDR3 in DNA: TGTGCCAGCACCTGGGGCTTAAACACTGAAGCTTTCTTT. It encodes CASTWGLNTEAFF.

The CDR3 coding sequence is TGTGCCAGCAGCGGAGAGAGGACTGATCCACAAGAGACCCAGTACTTC. This translates into CASSGERTDPQETQYF. V is TRBV9 and J is TRBJ2-5, with D perhaps TRBD2 (5 bases). V lost 3 bases to trimming and J lost 2 bases, with 17 bases between them. Germline loops: CDR1 SGDLS, CDR2 YYNGEE. This CDR3 contains 16 residues.

The chain recombines TRBV5-1 with TRBJ2-7, with unresolved D. The CDR3 contains 13 residues. Germline CDR1 reads SGHRS; CDR2 reads YFSETQ. V was shortened by 3 bases and J by 2 bases, with 9 bases between the two germline ends. CDR3 region: CASSYGPTYEQYF. Written as DNA, the CDR3 is TGCGCCAGCAGCTACGGCCCGACCTACGAGCAGTACTTC. The variable domain in full, completed from reference TRBV5-1 and TRBJ2-7, reads KAGVTQTPRYLIKTRGQQVTLSCSPISGHRSVSWYQQTPGQGLQFLFEYFSETQRNKGNFPGRFSGRQFSNSRSEMNVSTLELGDSALYLCASSYGPTYEQYFGPGTRLTVT.

J is TRBJ1-3 and V is TRBV30, with a tentative D call TRBD1 (6 bases). CDR3 size: 15 residues. Looked up from germline, CDR1 is GTSNPN and CDR2 is SVGIG (reference sequence). Trimming took off 0 bases at V and 0 bases at J, with 9 bases between the two ends. CDR3 loop: CAWSVGTNSGNTIYF. The CDR3 DNA reads as TGTGCCTGGAGTGTAGGGACAAACTCTGGAAACACCATATATTTT.

This chain joins TRBV6-5 and TRBJ1-2, with TRBD1 identical over 8 bases. V dropped 7 bases and J dropped 2; count of bases not matched to a gene: 3. CDR1 is MNHEY and CDR2 is SVGAGI in the germline V gene. The CDR3 has 13 residues. The CDR3 DNA follows: TGTGCCAGCATCGGGACAGGCAACTATGGCTACACCTTC. This sequence encodes CASIGTGNYGYTF.

This chain uses TRBV30 with TRBJ1-3; D is ambiguous. The CDR3 covers 13 residues. Germline CDR1 reads GTSNPN; CDR2 reads SVGIG (reference sequence). V was clipped by 2 bases and J by 4 bases, with 9 bases between them. The CDR3 loop is CAWSSLGGNTIYF. DNA of the CDR3: TGTGCCTGGAGTTCCCTTGGGGGAAACACCATATATTTT.

The CDR3 region is CASSPTAGDREFGTQYF. Here the CDR3 DNA reads TGTGCCAGCAGCCCGACAGCCGGTGACAGGGAATTCGGTACGCAGTATTTT. This rearrangement joins TRBV7-2 to TRBJ2-3; 7 nucleotides line up with TRBD1. V dropped 5 bases and J dropped 8; count of bases not matched to a gene: 19. Germline V CDR1 and CDR2: SGHTA, FQGNSA. CDR3 length: 17 residues.

This chain links TRBV7-9 with TRBJ2-4; TRBD2 agrees at 8 bases. CDR3 length: 17 amino acids. Germline trimming cut 1 base from V and 3 bases from J; bases unmatched to any gene: 8. Germline loops: CDR1 SEHNR, CDR2 FQNEAQ (reference sequence). This CDR3 reads CASSLGVGGAVKNIQYF. The CDR3, as DNA: TGTGCCAGCAGCTTAGGTGTCGGGGGGGCAGTCAAAAACATTCAGTACTTC.

J is TRBJ1-1 and V is TRBV2; perhaps TRBD1 as D (6 bases). V shed 7 bases and J shed 2 bases, with 17 bases lying between them. The CDR3 is 15 residues long. The germline V gene encodes CDR1 SNHLY and CDR2 FYNNEI. In DNA form, the CDR3 reads TGTGCCAGCATCAAAGAGACAGGAGCCAACACTGAAGCTTTCTTT. Amino acids: CASIKETGANTEAFF.

V and J are TRBV9 and TRBJ1-2, with a weak D call TRBD1 (6 bases). V was pared by 4 bases and J by 2 bases, with 12 bases between. Germline lookup yields CDR1 SGDLS and CDR2 YYNGEE. This CDR3 has 14 amino acids. CDR3 DNA sequence: TGTGCCAGCAGCCCCGGACAGACGAACTATGGCTACACCTTC. Amino acid sequence: CASSPGQTNYGYTF.

V is TRBV3-1 (or the pseudogene TRBV3-2) and J is TRBJ1-1, with TRBD1 identical over 9 bases. This CDR3 has 14 amino acids. V gave up 4 bases and J gave up 3 bases; unmatched junction bases: 3. Germline V gene sequence: CDR1 LGHDT, CDR2 YNNKEL (reference sequence). CDR3 residues: CASSPGDRDTEAFF. The CDR3 region has the DNA TGTGCCAGCAGCCCGGGGGACAGGGACACTGAAGCTTTCTTT.

The chain links TRBV12-5 to TRBJ1-1; unclear D gene. CDR3 size: 14 residues. Trimming stripped 0 bases from V and 1 base from J, with 6 bases between. The germline CDR1 and CDR2 sequences are LGHNT and FRNRAP. Here the CDR3 DNA reads TGTGCTAGTGGTTTGGTACGCCCGAACACTGAAGCTTTCTTT. It encodes CASGLVRPNTEAFF.

DNA for the CDR3: TGTGCCAGTAGTATCGGGCACCTCAGCACGAACACTGAAGCTTTCTTT. Translated: CASSIGHLSTNTEAFF. The chain has TRBV19 and TRBJ1-1; no definite D call. The CDR3 is 16 residues long. Germline values: CDR1 LNHDA, CDR2 SQIVND (reference sequence). The V end lost 3 bases, the J end lost 1 base, and 15 bases lay between the germline ends. The full variable domain, completed using reference TRBV19 and TRBJ1-1, is DGGITQSPKYLFRKEGQNVTLSCEQNLNHDAMYWYRQDPGQGLRLIYYSQIVNDFQKGDIAEGYSVSREKKESFPLTVTSAQKNPTAFYLCASSIGHLSTNTEAFFGQGTRLTVV.

This clone was picked up one time. The chain carries TRBV5-1 and TRBJ1-4; D remains unclear. The CDR3 runs to 14 residues. Germline lookup yields CDR1 SGHRS and CDR2 YFSETQ. V was pared by 0 bases and J by 4 bases, with 7 bases between. The CDR3 region is CASSLGPVNEKLFF. The CDR3 DNA reads TGCGCCAGCAGCTTGGGACCGGTTAATGAAAAACTGTTTTTT.

This chain connects TRBV29-1 to TRBJ2-3; possible D gene TRBD1, 5 bases. This CDR3 is built from 14 residues. The germline CDR1 and CDR2 sequences are SQVTM and ANQGSEA. Trimming left V 4 bases short and J 0 bases short, with 11 bases between. This CDR3 is CSVGGRSSTDTQYF. The CDR3 region has the DNA TGCAGCGTTGGGGGCAGGTCTAGCACAGATACGCAGTATTTT.

The chain has TRBV13 and TRBJ2-5; D gene ambiguous. Between the trimmed V and J ends, which lost 0 bases and 6 bases, there was a span of 5 bases. Germline V gene lookup returns CDR1 PRHDT and CDR2 FYEKMQ (reference sequence). The CDR3 loop spans 12 amino acids. The CDR3 DNA reads as TGTGCCAGCAGCTTAGGGGGGAAGACCCAGTACTTC. The encoded protein is CASSLGGKTQYF. Full variable domain (outside the CDR3, taken from reference TRBV13 and TRBJ2-5): AAGVIQSPRHLIKEKRETATLKCYPIPRHDTVYWYQQGPGQDPQFLISFYEKMQSDKGSIPDRFSAQQFSDYHSELNMSSLELGDSALYFCASSLGGKTQYFGPGTRLLVL.

Only one count was recorded for this clone. The V call is TRBV9, the J call TRBJ1-3, with D possibly being TRBD1 (5 bases). Per the germline V gene, CDR1 is SGDLS and CDR2 is YYNGEE. V gave up 0 bases and J gave up 4 bases, with 14 bases separating them. CDR3 length: 16 residues. The CDR3: CASSVGLRGSGNTIYF. CDR3 nucleotides: TGTGCCAGCAGCGTAGGACTTCGGGGCTCGGGAAACACCATATATTTT.

This chain connects TRBV2 to TRBJ1-1; D is uncertain. The V end was cut by 8 bases, the J end by 2 bases, with 12 bases between. The germline CDR1 and CDR2 sequences are SNHLY and FYNNEI. The CDR3 sequence is 13 residues long. The CDR3 here is CASEPQYNTEAFF. In DNA, the CDR3 is TGTGCCAGCGAGCCACAGTACAACACTGAAGCTTTCTTT.

The chain recombines TRBV18 with TRBJ2-5, with 9 bases identical to TRBD2. CDR1 is KGHSH, CDR2 LQKENI, per germline. Trimming removed 8 bases from V and 0 bases from J; junction bases left unmatched: 4. CDR3 size: 14 residues. The CDR3 nucleotides are TGTGCCAGCCTCGCTAGCGGGGACCAAGAGACCCAGTACTTC. Protein product: CASLASGDQETQYF.

The CDR3 DNA is TGTGCCAGCAGCTCTAGCGGGGGGGTTCGAGAGACCCAGTACTTC. This codes for CASSSSGGVRETQYF. V gene TRBV27 combines with J gene TRBJ2-5; 12 bases fit TRBD2. V lost 6 bases to trimming and J lost 4 bases; unmatched junction nucleotides: 6. The germline V gene encodes CDR1 MNHEY and CDR2 SMNVEV (reference sequence). The CDR3 is made up of 15 amino acids.

This clone occurred a few times. The chain joins TRBV18 to TRBJ1-2, with 9 bases identical to TRBD1. Trimming cost V 3 bases and J 6 bases; bases outside gene matches: 5. In germline, CDR1 is KGHSH, CDR2 LQKENI. This CDR3 contains 14 residues. CDR3 coding DNA: TGTGCCAGCTCACCCCGGGACAGGGTTGATGGCTACACCTTC. As protein: CASSPRDRVDGYTF.

This clone was seen once. The J gene is TRBJ1-1, the V gene TRBV6-5; the match to TRBD1 covers 7 bases. The V and J ends lost 6 bases and 1 base, in that order; junction bases with no gene match: 8. The length of the CDR3 is 15 residues. Germline CDR1 and CDR2: MNHEY and SVGAGI. The CDR3 here is CASSPRTGENTEAFF. The CDR3, as DNA: TGTGCCAGCAGCCCCCGGACAGGAGAGAACACTGAAGCTTTCTTT.